Sequencing of this T cell receptor (beta chain) was carried out in a study of shared clonotypes between healthy human individuals. Study at large: Donors consisted of two women and a few men between 18 and 49.

The protocol was immunoSEQ multiplex PCR, while the TCRdb copy is restricted to in-frame clones and leaves out a portion. This sample carries 400,000 to 500,000 clones, 79% of them seen once, and the ten largest clones take about an eighth. Trimming cost V 4 bases and J 1 base, with 7 bases left between them. The CDR3 has 13 residues. Germline CDR1 reads LNHNV; CDR2 reads YYDKDF (reference sequence). The V gene is TRBV15, the J gene TRBJ2-5, with no clear D. The clonotype was recovered from a woman aged 40 to 50 in good health. Some clones in this sample may be carry-over from other donors' samples. Sequencing used PBMCs. CDR3 in amino acids: CATSIDIQETQYF. The DNA of the CDR3 is TGTGCCACCAGCATTGACATCCAAGAGACCCAGTACTTC.